Here is one TCR beta chain with its context. The table lists this clonotype with many counts. Which antigen it targets is not known. No quality values exist for individual bases; no much larger clone is one base distant. Cut back by 5 bases and 1 base, the V and J ends lie 8 bases apart. CDR3 length: 13 amino acids, cysteine to phenylalanine. This entry keeps only the CDR3 DNA: 39 bases, framed from base 1. CDR1 and CDR2, per the germline V gene (reference sequence), are SEHNR and FQNEAQ. What the treatment or condition label conveys for this sample: live attenuated yellow fever vaccine strain. At every blood-draw timepoint, two biological replicates of bulk PBMCs were collected. A standard Ficoll-Paque protocol was used to isolate PBMCs from peripheral blood. RNA was extracted with TriZol from bulk PBMCs, CD4 and CD8 fractions, and dextramer-positive and dextramer-negative fractions. This sample stems from a study of T cells after yellow fever vaccination (dated by TCRdb to between 2018 and 2020). Context from the whole study: The SMART-Seq v4 Ultra Low Input RNA kit was used to prepare libraries from fractions with low cell numbers. Two healthy male donors, one aged 18 to 29 and one aged 30 to 39 years, were included in the cohort. To follow T-cell clones before and after primary and booster YFV17D yellow fever vaccination, bulk TCR alpha and beta repertoires were sequenced over time. Blood was drawn at multiple timepoints before and after primary and secondary immunization, with bulk PBMC replicates and cell subsets isolated. What the work shows at the level of the full study, not this receptor alone: Most clones expanded after primary vaccination were re-detected after the booster (96% of CD4 and roughly 85% of CD8), suggesting broad memory maintenance. Because only two donors were included in the study, the extent to which the findings can be generalized is limited. Compared with the primary T-cell response, the secondary T-cell response was faster but weaker, reaching its peak on day 5 rather than on day 15. A small share of clonotypes was detected in both CD4 and CD8 compartments, with the overlap likely arising from convergent recombination. Computational filtering was needed because FACS-sorted repertoires could contain abundant contaminating clonotypes from the bulk population.

The sequencing machine was an Illumina NovaSeq 6000. TCR cDNA was made using 5'RACE template switching, a step that added a universal primer site and unique molecular identifiers. Priming of cDNA synthesis was performed from both the TCR alpha and TCR beta constant segments. Library amplification used two PCR steps, and the second PCR step added sample barcodes and sequencing adapters. Sequencing of libraries was performed on Illumina HiSeq 2500 (2x100 bp) or NovaSeq (2x150 bp). On the study's bioinformatics: MIGEC was used to demultiplex reads and collapse the reads into UMI consensus sequences, and MiXCR was used for V(D)J alignment. Vaccine-responding clonotypes were defined with edgeR using replicate PBMC samples, requiring FDR below 0.01 and a log2 fold change above 5 up to day 15. Each bulk clonotype was labeled CD4 or CD8 based on which sequenced repertoire, CD4 or CD8, contained the clonotype at higher abundance. In-frame beta chains were kept once TCRdb had trimmed the public reads at Q25 with fastp and called clones with MiXCR. Rows with a matching CDR3 protein are joined into one entry that keeps the most common DNA and genes. Here the V and J calls rest on TCRdb's processing, not on the authors' analysis. The sample table records around 310,000 distinct CDR3 sequences; about 3.5% of these occur just once. 20% to 25% of the sample comes from the top ten.

The chain was built from TRBV7-9 and TRBJ1-2, with the D gene call left open. The TCR sequence derives from a man aged 18-30 years who received the YFV17D yellow fever vaccine. Sample: PBMCs, taken on the day of the yellow fever booster vaccination. The DNA sequence reads TGTGCCAGCAGCCCTCGGATTAACTATGGCTACACCTTC. Its coded protein is CASSPRINYGYTF.